This TCR beta chain came from a study of early T cells in non-severe SARS-CoV-2 infection. General study results and limits: Matching with VDJdb favored anti-spike CD8 responses (missing private and CD4 specificities).

With respect to this clonotype: The target antigen is unknown. An end of the junction differs from the germline gene, which may be a read error.

The TCR library protocol was used to attach unique molecular identifiers. These identifiers were attached to individual cDNA molecules. TCRdb reprocessed the 5' RACE reads via MiXCR and lists one record per CDR3 protein. This sample has 60,000 or so distinct CDR3 sequences, with about 12% found just once. The CDR3 runs to 16 residues. Source material: whole blood. The rearrangement links TRBV12-3 or TRBV12-4 to TRBJ2-1; 9 positions agree with TRBD2. The TCR sequence derives from an adult who was a healthcare worker with PCR-confirmed SARS-CoV-2 infection or an uninfected control (not recorded which). CDR3 loop: CASSLAGLSSYNEQFF. CDR3 DNA sequence: TGTGCCAGCAGTCTAGCGGGGCTCAGCTCCTACAATGAGCAGTTCTTC.